One and the same sample provided the 3 T cell receptor beta chains below, sequenced in a study of identical twins (dated by TCRdb to 2016 to 2017). Receptor libraries were prepared by 5' RACE. These reads were obtained on an Illumina HiSeq 2000. TCRdb redid the processing of the public reads, applying fastp at Q25 and MiXCR, and retained in-frame beta chains. A single entry per CDR3 protein holds the most common genes and DNA from its merged rows. This sample is represented by about 200,000 distinct CDR3 sequences; about 10% of them were singletons. The ten largest clones represent about 9% of the sample. Sequenced: memory T cells sorted from blood. The sample's cell subset or site, from its label and the paper: CD45RO+ enriched T cells. The receptor source for this set is a man aged 50-59 years in good health.

This clonotype was counted many times. This chain joins TRBV5-6 and TRBJ2-7; 7 bases are a match to TRBD2. With V trimmed by 7 bases and J by 0 bases, 10 bases remained unmatched. CDR3 size: 15 residues. Germline V lookup: CDR1 SGHDT, CDR2 YYEEEE. CDR3 DNA sequence: TGTGCCAGCGGCCGGCGGGGAGGGAACTCCTACGAGCAGTACTTC. As protein: CASGRRGGNSYEQYF.

This clonotype showed up many times. The chain employs TRBV5-1 and TRBJ2-3; 7 nucleotides agree with TRBD1. This CDR3 has 15 amino acids. The ends lost 5 bases at V and 3 bases at J; junction bases unmatched: 9. Germline-derived CDR1 and CDR2 are SGHRS and YFSETQ. CDR3 nucleotide sequence: TGCGCCAGCAGGACGAGACAGGGCTGGACAGATACGCAGTATTTT. This codes for CASRTRQGWTDTQYF. The full variable domain, in which reference TRBV5-1 and TRBJ2-3 provide the parts outside the CDR3, is KAGVTQTPRYLIKTRGQQVTLSCSPISGHRSVSWYQQTPGQGLQFLFEYFSETQRNKGNFPGRFSGRQFSNSRSEMNVSTLELGDSALYLCASRTRQGWTDTQYFGPGTRLTVL.

This clonotype occurred many times. The chain combines TRBV6-5 with TRBJ2-5, with D perhaps matching TRBD1 or TRBD2 (6 bases each). Germline loops: CDR1 MNHEY, CDR2 SVGAGI. This CDR3 is 16 amino acids long. Between the trimmed V and J ends, which lost 4 bases and 4 bases, there was a span of 19 bases. CDR3 protein: CASSLPSGGLIETQYF. In nucleotides, the CDR3 is TGTGCCAGCAGTTTACCTAGTGGGGGGCTGATAGAGACCCAGTACTTC.